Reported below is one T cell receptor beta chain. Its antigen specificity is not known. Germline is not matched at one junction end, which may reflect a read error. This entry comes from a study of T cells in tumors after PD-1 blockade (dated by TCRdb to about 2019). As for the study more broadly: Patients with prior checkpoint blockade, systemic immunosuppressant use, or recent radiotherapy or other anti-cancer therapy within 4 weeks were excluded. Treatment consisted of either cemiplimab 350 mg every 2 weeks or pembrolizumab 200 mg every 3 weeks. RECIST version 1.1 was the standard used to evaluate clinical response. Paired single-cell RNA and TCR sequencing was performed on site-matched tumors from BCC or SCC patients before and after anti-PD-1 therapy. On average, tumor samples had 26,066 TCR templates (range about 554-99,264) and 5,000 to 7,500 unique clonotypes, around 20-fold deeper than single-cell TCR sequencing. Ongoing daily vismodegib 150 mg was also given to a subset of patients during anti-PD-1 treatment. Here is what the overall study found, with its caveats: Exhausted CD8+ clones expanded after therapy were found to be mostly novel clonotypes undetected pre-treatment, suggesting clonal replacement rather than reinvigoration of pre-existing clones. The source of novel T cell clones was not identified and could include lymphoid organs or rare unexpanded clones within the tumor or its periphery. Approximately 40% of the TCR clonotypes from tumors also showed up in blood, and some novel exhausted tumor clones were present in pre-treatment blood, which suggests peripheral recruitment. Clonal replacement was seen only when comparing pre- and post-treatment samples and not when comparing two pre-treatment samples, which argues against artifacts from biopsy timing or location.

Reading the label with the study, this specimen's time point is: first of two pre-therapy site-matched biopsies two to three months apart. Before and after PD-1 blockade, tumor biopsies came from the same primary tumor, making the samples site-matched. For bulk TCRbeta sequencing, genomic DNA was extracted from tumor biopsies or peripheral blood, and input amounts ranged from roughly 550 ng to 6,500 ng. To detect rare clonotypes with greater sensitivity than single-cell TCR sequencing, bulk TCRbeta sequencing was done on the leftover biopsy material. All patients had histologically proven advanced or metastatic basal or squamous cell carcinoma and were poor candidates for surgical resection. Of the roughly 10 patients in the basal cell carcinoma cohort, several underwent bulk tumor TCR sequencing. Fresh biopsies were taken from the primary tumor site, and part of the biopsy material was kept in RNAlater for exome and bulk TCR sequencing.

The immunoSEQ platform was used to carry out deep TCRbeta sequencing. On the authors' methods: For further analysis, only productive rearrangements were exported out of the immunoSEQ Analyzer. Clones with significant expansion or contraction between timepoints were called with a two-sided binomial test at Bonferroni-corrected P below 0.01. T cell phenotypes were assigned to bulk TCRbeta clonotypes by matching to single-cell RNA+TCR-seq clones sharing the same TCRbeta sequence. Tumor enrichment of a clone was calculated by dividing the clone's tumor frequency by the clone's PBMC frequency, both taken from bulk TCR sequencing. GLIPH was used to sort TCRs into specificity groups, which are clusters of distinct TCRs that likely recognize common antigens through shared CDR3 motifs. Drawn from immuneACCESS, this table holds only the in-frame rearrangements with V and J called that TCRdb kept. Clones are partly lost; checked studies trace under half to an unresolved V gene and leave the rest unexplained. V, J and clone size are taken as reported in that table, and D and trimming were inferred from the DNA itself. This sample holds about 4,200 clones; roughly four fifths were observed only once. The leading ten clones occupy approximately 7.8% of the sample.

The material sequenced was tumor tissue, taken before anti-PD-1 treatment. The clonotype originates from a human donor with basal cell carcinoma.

DNA sequence: TGTGCCAGCAGATACTCCTACGAGCAGTACTTC. Its coded protein is CASRYSYEQYF. The chain employs TRBV6-5 and TRBJ2-7; the D gene is not confidently resolved. CDR1 and CDR2, looked up from the germline V gene, are MNHEY and SVGAGI. Including cysteine and phenylalanine, the CDR3 has 11 amino acids. The only DNA kept is the CDR3, 33 bases in frame from the first base.